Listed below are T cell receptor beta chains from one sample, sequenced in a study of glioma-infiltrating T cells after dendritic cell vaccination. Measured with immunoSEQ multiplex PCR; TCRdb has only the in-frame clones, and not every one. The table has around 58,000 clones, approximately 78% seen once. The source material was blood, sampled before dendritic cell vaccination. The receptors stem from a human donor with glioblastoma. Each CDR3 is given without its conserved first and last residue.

CDR3 protein: ASSPTGVNEQF; J gene: TRBJ2-1; V gene: TRBV2
CDR3 protein: ASSFGTSGVSEQY; J gene: TRBJ2-7; V gene: TRBV5-4
CDR3 protein: ASNWGGRGIGETQY; J gene: TRBJ2-5; V gene: TRBV28
CDR3 protein: ASTQGPDEQY; J gene: TRBJ2-7; V gene: TRBV10-2
CDR3 protein: ASSQDRGRGELF; J gene: TRBJ2-2; V gene: TRBV6-5
CDR3 protein: ASSSLGTSGGTNTGELF; J gene: TRBJ2-2; V gene: TRBV18
CDR3 protein: ASSLFERGVRDTQY; J gene: TRBJ2-3; V gene: TRBV11-2
CDR3 protein: ASSYSAAGQGGEQY; J gene: TRBJ2-7; V gene: TRBV6-5
CDR3 protein: ATSLEQGRYLEQY; J gene: NA; V gene: TRBV15
CDR3 protein: AISEPRGVYGYT; J gene: TRBJ1-2; V gene: TRBV10-3
CDR3 protein: ASSSGQGAYEQY; J gene: NA; V gene: TRBV7-9
CDR3 protein: ASRTGRVAVSEAF; J gene: TRBJ1-1; V gene: TRBV19
CDR3 protein: ASSSLAGGAYNEQF; J gene: TRBJ2-1; V gene: TRBV6-5
CDR3 protein: ASSLGPRAYGYT; J gene: TRBJ1-2; V gene: TRBV5-4
CDR3 protein: ASPVPGNTIY; J gene: TRBJ1-3; V gene: TRBV19
CDR3 protein: ASSYTDRGYGYT; J gene: TRBJ1-2; V gene: TRBV6-5
CDR3 protein: ASSIGRGQPQH; J gene: TRBJ1-5; V gene: TRBV19
CDR3 protein: ASSPRGRGNQPQH; J gene: TRBJ1-5; V gene: TRBV5-6
CDR3 protein: ASSFGGGGGADTQY; J gene: TRBJ2-3; V gene: TRBV7-7
CDR3 protein: ASSLSESYGYT; J gene: TRBJ1-2; V gene: TRBV27